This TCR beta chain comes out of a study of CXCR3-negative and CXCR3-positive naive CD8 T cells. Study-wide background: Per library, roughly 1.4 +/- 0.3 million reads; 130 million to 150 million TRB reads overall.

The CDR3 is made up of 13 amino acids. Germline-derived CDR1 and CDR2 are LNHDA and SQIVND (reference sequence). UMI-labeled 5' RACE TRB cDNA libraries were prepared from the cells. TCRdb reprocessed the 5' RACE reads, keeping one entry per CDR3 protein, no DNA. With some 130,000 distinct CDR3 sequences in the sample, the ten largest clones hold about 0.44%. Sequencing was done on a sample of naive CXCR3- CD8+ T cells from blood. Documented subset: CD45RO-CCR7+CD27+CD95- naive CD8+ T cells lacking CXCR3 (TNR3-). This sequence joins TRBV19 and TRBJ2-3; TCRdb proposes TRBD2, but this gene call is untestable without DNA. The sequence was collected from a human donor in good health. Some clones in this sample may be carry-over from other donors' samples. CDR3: CASGRASTDTQYF.